The 24 T cell receptor beta chains below were found in one sample sequenced in a study of early T cells in non-severe SARS-CoV-2 infection. TCRdb recomputed calls from the 5' RACE reads with MiXCR, one row per CDR3 protein. The table shows more than 65,000 distinct CDR3 sequences, with under 15% occurring only once. Sequenced material: whole blood. The receptor source for this set is an adult who was a healthcare worker with PCR-confirmed SARS-CoV-2 infection or an uninfected control (not recorded which).

This clonotype was detected ten times or more. V is TRBV19 and J is TRBJ1-5; D ambiguous. V was shortened by 4 bases and J by 2 bases, with 15 bases between the two germline ends. From germline, CDR1 is LNHDA and CDR2 SQIVND (reference sequence). This CDR3 has 16 residues. The CDR3 coding sequence is TGTGCCAGTAGTACGGTTAAGTTAATTCGCAATCAGCCCCAGCATTTT. This translates into CASSTVKLIRNQPQHF.

This clonotype showed up just once. The chain recombines TRBV5-1 with TRBJ2-7; TRBD2 agrees at 8 bases. Per germline, CDR1 SGHRS and CDR2 YFSETQ. J lost 2 bases, V lost 6 bases, and 4 bases had no gene match. CDR3 length: 13 amino acids. CDR3 coding DNA: TGCGCCAGCAAGGCTAGCGGGCCCTACGAGCAGTACTTC. Translation: CASKASGPYEQYF.

This clonotype was found a few times. The CDR3 nucleotides read TGTGCCAGCAGCTCGACTAGCGGGGGATACAATGAGCAGTTCTTC. Protein product: CASSSTSGGYNEQFF. V and J are TRBV7-2 and TRBJ2-1, with 12 bases identical to TRBD2. V lost 4 bases to trimming and J lost 4 bases; unmatched junction nucleotides: 2. There are 15 residues in the CDR3. Germline V gene sequence: CDR1 SGHTA, CDR2 FQGNSA. Supplemented by reference TRBV7-2 and TRBJ2-1, the full variable domain reads GAGVSQSPSNKVTEKGKDVELRCDPISGHTALYWYRQSLGQGLEFLIYFQGNSAPDKSGLPSDRFSAERTGGSVSTLTIQRTQQEDSAVYLCASSSTSGGYNEQFFGPGTRLTVL.

The rearrangement links TRBV7-2 to TRBJ2-6; D not resolved. Germline V gene sequence: CDR1 SGHTA, CDR2 FQGNSA. Between the trimmed V and J ends, which lost 2 bases and 4 bases, there was a span of 15 bases. The length of the CDR3 is 17 residues. CDR3 DNA sequence: TGTGCCAGCAGCTTACGTCCCAGATCCACCGGGGCCAACGTCCTGACTTTC. This sequence encodes CASSLRPRSTGANVLTF.

The V gene is TRBV20-1, the J gene TRBJ2-7; D gene unclear. Per germline, CDR1 DFQATT and CDR2 SNEGSKA (reference sequence). V gave up 0 bases and J gave up 0 bases, with 12 bases separating them. The CDR3 has 15 residues. This CDR3 reads CSARDGRRSSYEQYF. Written as DNA, the CDR3 is TGCAGTGCTAGAGATGGGCGGAGAAGCTCCTACGAGCAGTACTTC.

The table lists this clonotype with a few counts. The chain uses TRBV15 and TRBJ2-7, with D possibly matching TRBD1 (8 bases). The CDR3 extends over 16 amino acids. V lost 4 bases and J lost 2, with 18 bases in between. Germline V CDR1 and CDR2: LNHNV, YYDKDF (reference sequence). Here the CDR3 reads CATSITGGGGTYEQYF. CDR3 nucleotides: TGTGCCACCAGCATAACAGGGGGAGGGGGCACCTACGAGCAGTACTTC.

The chain has TRBV10-1 and TRBJ2-1; 8 bases are shared with TRBD1. Germline-derived CDR1 and CDR2 are WNHNN and SYGVQD (reference sequence). After removal of 4 bases from V and 2 bases from J, the junction contained 7 bases not matched to a gene. The CDR3 length is 16 residues. The DNA for the CDR3 is TGCGCCAGCAGTGGGGATGACAGGGGAACCTACAATGAGCAGTTCTTC. It codes for CASSGDDRGTYNEQFF.

This clonotype was seen many times. The chain joins TRBV9 to TRBJ2-2; 7 bases align to TRBD2. Trimming cost V 4 bases and J 5 bases; bases outside gene matches: 8. Looked up from germline, CDR1 is SGDLS and CDR2 is YYNGEE. The CDR3 runs to 15 residues. CDR3 sequence (DNA): TGTGCCAGCAGCCTCTCGGGGGGTCGAACCGGGGAGCTGTTTTTT. This gives the protein CASSLSGGRTGELFF.

This clonotype was counted many times. The chain links TRBV10-3 to TRBJ2-5; 9 bases map to TRBD2. Germline-derived CDR1 and CDR2 are ENHRY and SYGVKD. This CDR3 contains 16 residues. The J segment lost 0 bases and the V segment lost 7 bases, leaving 9 bases of the junction unmatched. For the CDR3, the DNA is TGTGCCATCAAAGAAGGGGTAGCGGGGGACCAAGAGACCCAGTACTTC. It codes for CAIKEGVAGDQETQYF.

The sample holds many counts of this clonotype. The gene calls are TRBV7-6 and TRBJ2-7, with 7 bases lining up with TRBD1. Per the germline V gene, CDR1 is SGHVS and CDR2 is FNYEAQ. J was trimmed by 6 bases and V by 1 base; bases with no gene match: 9. The CDR3 covers 15 residues. CDR3: CASSLETTGRTEQYF. For the CDR3, the DNA is TGTGCCAGCAGCTTAGAGACGACAGGGCGGACCGAGCAGTACTTC.

This clonotype was seen a handful of times. The rearrangement uses TRBV7-2 and TRBJ2-2; no firm D call. V was cut by 4 bases and J by 0 bases, with 3 bases left in between. CDR3 length: 13 residues. Per the germline V gene, CDR1 is SGHTA and CDR2 is FQGNSA. The CDR3 reads CASSSPNTGELFF. The CDR3 DNA follows: TGTGCCAGCAGCTCCCCGAACACCGGGGAGCTGTTTTTT.

This clonotype was seen repeatedly, ten times or more. This rearrangement joins TRBV27 to TRBJ2-5; 10 bases map to TRBD2. Trimming removed 6 bases from V and 3 bases from J; junction bases left unmatched: 22. CDR1 and CDR2 (germline): MNHEY, SMNVEV (reference sequence). The CDR3 loop spans 20 amino acids. CDR3 sequence: CASSRWASGSSLGVEETQYF. CDR3 DNA sequence: TGTGCCAGCAGCCGGTGGGCTAGCGGGAGTAGTTTAGGTGTTGAAGAGACCCAGTACTTC.

This clonotype has at least ten counts. V is TRBV2 and J is TRBJ2-3, with 10 bases aligning to TRBD2. J lost 1 base, V lost 4 bases, and 2 bases had no gene match. This CDR3 has 15 amino acids. Germline CDR1 and CDR2: SNHLY and FYNNEI. CDR3 sequence (DNA): TGTGCCAGCAGTGGGACTAGCGGAGGCACAGATACGCAGTATTTT. Its translation: CASSGTSGGTDTQYF.

The CDR3 region has the DNA TGTGCCAGCAGCCAAAGGCCGCGGGAGGCCCACTCCACCTACAATGAGCAGTTCTTC. Protein sequence: CASSQRPREAHSTYNEQFF. The chain is built from TRBV4-2 and TRBJ2-1; 8 bases line up with TRBD2. With 2 bases clipped from V and 2 bases from J, the junction kept 14 bases outside the gene matches. The CDR3 extends over 19 amino acids. Germline V CDR1 and CDR2: LGHNA, YNFKEQ.

This clonotype was counted a few times. CDR3 sequence (DNA): TGCAGTGCTTACGACGGAAATCAGCCCCAGCATTTT. Translating it yields CSAYDGNQPQHF. The chain links TRBV20-1 to TRBJ1-5; no clear D. The CDR3 contains 12 residues. V dropped 5 bases and J dropped 4 bases, with 9 bases sitting between them. Germline values: CDR1 DFQATT, CDR2 SNEGSKA (reference sequence).

This clonotype was recorded at least ten times. This sequence joins TRBV6-6 and TRBJ2-3, with a weak D call TRBD2 (7 bases). This CDR3 comprises 15 residues. Germline values: CDR1 MNHNY, CDR2 SVGAGI (reference sequence). The ends were cut back, 7 bases at V and 3 bases at J, with 17 bases in the middle. CDR3: CASIIARGATDTQYF. DNA for the CDR3: TGTGCCAGCATCATAGCCCGGGGGGCTACAGATACGCAGTATTTT.

This sequence joins TRBV11-2 and TRBJ2-1; D not resolved. CDR1 is SGHAT, CDR2 FQNNGV, per germline. The V and J ends lost 3 bases and 0 bases respectively, with 6 bases between them. The CDR3 extends over 14 amino acids. The CDR3 nucleotides are TGTGCCAGCAGCTTTGGCAGCTCCTACAATGAGCAGTTCTTC. Residues: CASSFGSSYNEQFF. Full variable domain (remainder filled in from reference TRBV11-2 and TRBJ2-1): EAGVAQSPRYKIIEKRQSVAFWCNPISGHATLYWYQQILGQGPKLLIQFQNNGVVDDSQLPKDRFSAERLKGVDSTLKIQPAKLEDSAVYLCASSFGSSYNEQFFGPGTRLTVL.

The chain joins TRBV18 to TRBJ1-1; 7 bases match TRBD1. V was clipped by 3 bases and J by 2 bases; unmatched bases: 6. CDR3 length: 15 amino acids. Germline lookup yields CDR1 KGHSH and CDR2 LQKENI. CDR3 nucleotides: TGTGCCAGCTCACCGGTACCAGGGGGAAACACTGAAGCTTTCTTT. It encodes CASSPVPGGNTEAFF.

This clonotype was detected ten times or more. The chain has TRBV29-1 and TRBJ2-1; D is perhaps TRBD1 (6 bases). The V gene's germline CDR1 is SQVTM and CDR2 ANQGSEA. V lost 6 bases and J lost 8, with 14 bases in between. The CDR3 covers 12 residues. CDR3 in amino acids: CSVGQRADEQFF. CDR3 DNA sequence: TGCAGCGTCGGACAGAGGGCGGATGAGCAGTTCTTC.

The rearrangement joins TRBV5-1 to TRBJ2-1; 12 nucleotides align to TRBD2. Germline CDR1 reads SGHRS; CDR2 reads YFSETQ. V dropped 0 bases and J dropped 7; count of bases not matched to a gene: 5. The CDR3 totals 16 residues. This CDR3 is CASSLDGTSGYNEQFF. CDR3 DNA sequence: TGCGCCAGCAGCTTGGATGGGACTAGCGGGTATAATGAGCAGTTCTTC.

This clonotype was seen only a few times. V gene TRBV29-1 combines with J gene TRBJ2-7; tentative D call: TRBD2 (6 bases). V lost 3 bases to trimming and J lost 3 bases, with 12 bases between them. Germline CDR1 and CDR2: SQVTM and ANQGSEA. This CDR3 comprises 13 residues. In nucleotides, the CDR3 is TGCAGCGTTGAGGGAGGAGACCACTACGAGCAGTACTTC. Amino acids: CSVEGGDHYEQYF.

This clonotype has at least ten counts. The chain couples TRBV5-1 to TRBJ2-3; D may be TRBD1 (5 bases). Trimming removed 4 bases from V and 4 bases from J, with 10 bases in between. From germline, CDR1 is SGHRS and CDR2 YFSETQ. CDR3 length: 13 residues. The CDR3 sequence: CASSPPTADTQYF. Written as DNA, the CDR3 is TGCGCCAGCAGCCCGCCGACAGCAGATACGCAGTATTTT.

This clonotype was picked up many times. The V gene is TRBV5-1, the J gene TRBJ1-3, with D uncertain. CDR1 and CDR2 (germline): SGHRS, YFSETQ. Trimming removed 0 bases at V and 0 bases at J, with 4 bases between. This CDR3 comprises 14 residues. CDR3 nucleotide sequence: TGCGCCAGCAGCTTGGCCAGCTCTGGAAACACCATATATTTT. Translation gives CASSLASSGNTIYF.

The rearrangement joins TRBV20-1 to TRBJ2-5; weak D call: TRBD2 (6 bases). CDR1 is DFQATT and CDR2 is SNEGSKA in the germline V gene (reference sequence). The CDR3 contains 13 residues. Trimming took off 7 bases at V and 4 bases at J, with 16 bases between the two ends. CDR3 protein: CSGRKGRGETQYF. CDR3 nucleotides: TGCAGTGGCCGTAAGGGGCGGGGAGAGACCCAGTACTTC.